Listed here are 3 T cell receptor beta chains from one sample, sequenced in a study of T cell repertoires in cytomegalovirus infection. Their specific antigens are unknown. TCRdb re-analysed the reads in MiXCR, keeping a single row per CDR3 protein. The sample has 300,000 to 400,000 distinct CDR3 sequences, around 29% seen once. The sample was cultured PBMCs, taken from culture after CMV antigen stimulation. All receptors come from a human donor in good health (CMV status not recorded). Some clones in this sample may be carry-over from other donors' samples.

This clonotype was seen more than once but under ten times. This chain uses TRBV7-2 with TRBJ1-5, with D perhaps TRBD1 (6 bases). Germline V gene lookup returns CDR1 SGHTA and CDR2 FQGNSA. The CDR3 is made up of 16 amino acids. V dropped 7 bases and J dropped 0 bases, with 16 bases sitting between them. This CDR3 reads CASTRTAPYSNQPQHF. CDR3 nucleotide sequence: TGTGCCAGCACGAGGACAGCACCTTATAGCAATCAGCCCCAGCATTTT.

This clonotype was counted only a few times. The chain links TRBV7-6 to TRBJ2-1; 8 nucleotides match TRBD1. This CDR3 has 15 residues. With 2 bases clipped from V and 8 bases from J, the junction kept 8 bases outside the gene matches. In germline, CDR1 is SGHVS, CDR2 FNYEAQ. CDR3 sequence reads: CASSLSQGAMDEQFF. In DNA form, the CDR3 reads TGTGCCAGCAGCTTAAGTCAGGGGGCAATGGATGAGCAGTTCTTC.

This clonotype was seen just once. The CDR3 spells CASSLALAGNSYNEQFF. The CDR3 coding sequence is TGTGCCAGCAGCCTCGCCCTAGCGGGCAACTCCTACAATGAGCAGTTCTTC. The chain links TRBV5-6 to TRBJ2-1; 8 nucleotides match TRBD2. The germline V gene has CDR1 SGHDT and CDR2 YYEEEE. V shed 4 bases, J shed 0 bases, and the junction held 9 bases outside the gene matches. The CDR3 totals 17 residues. Together with reference TRBV5-6 and TRBJ2-1, the CDR3 gives the full variable domain: DAGVTQSPTHLIKTRGQQVTLRCSPKSGHDTVSWYQQALGQGPQFIFQYYEEEERQRGNFPDRFSGHQFPNYSSELNVNALLLGDSALYLCASSLALAGNSYNEQFFGPGTRLTVL.